This TCR beta chain was identified during a study of CD8+ T cells in alopecia areata. General study findings and limits: Among the top 100, expanded CD8+ clones, as well as scalp clonality, were significantly decreased by tofacitinib.

The CDR3 is 14 amino acids. The V end was cut by 2 bases, the J end by 3 bases, with 7 bases between. As for this clone: Its antigen is still unknown.

Indicated treatment: oral pan-JAK inhibitor, 5-10 mg twice daily. Following extraction, RNA underwent reverse transcription to cDNA, which served as the sequencing template. Sequencing used immunoSEQ multiplex PCR; TCRdb keeps in-frame clones, though not all of them. This repertoire shows around 110,000 clones, roughly three fifths found once; its top ten account for 9% to 15%. This clonotype was sampled from a human donor with alopecia areata. The rearrangement links TRBV23-1 to TRBJ2-2; possibly TRBD1 or TRBD2 for D (5 bases each). TRBV23-1 is sorted into the ORF group, with uncertain function. The starting material was CD8+ T cells sorted from blood, obtained at week 24, from a patient treated with tofacitinib. Here the CDR3 reads CASSQGGDTGELFF. The CDR3 DNA follows: TGCGCCAGCAGTCAAGGGGGAGACACCGGGGAGCTGTTTTTT.